The 23 T cell receptor beta chains in this list originate from one sample, sequenced in a study of human versus mouse CDR3 diversity and MHC coevolution. Profiled with immunoSEQ multiplex PCR; TCRdb holds only in-frame clones, not every one. The table shows 80,000 or so clones, with 93% occurring only once. The sequencing sample was made of naive CD4+ T cells from blood. Subset indicated: CD45RO-negative CD62L-positive naive CD4 T cells. These receptors all stem from a person aged 25-75 years in good health.

The CDR3 DNA follows: TGTGCCAGCAGCTTAGGTCCCGCAGACACCAGCTACGAGCAGTACTTC. This encodes CASSLGPADTSYEQYF. The chain carries TRBV11-2 and TRBJ2-7, with unresolved D. The V end was cut by 1 base, the J end by 3 bases, with 16 bases between. The CDR3 covers 16 residues. The germline V gene has CDR1 SGHAT and CDR2 FQNNGV.

This chain connects TRBV29-1 to TRBJ2-1, with 12 positions matching TRBD2. Germline V CDR1 and CDR2: SQVTM, ANQGSEA. The J segment lost 4 bases and the V segment lost 5 bases, leaving 3 bases of the junction unmatched. The length of the CDR3 is 14 residues. DNA for the CDR3: TGCAGCGTTAGTGGGACTAGCGGGTACAATGAGCAGTTCTTC. This translates into CSVSGTSGYNEQFF.

V and J are TRBV11-3 and TRBJ2-5, with a possible D match to TRBD1 (6 bases). This CDR3 has 13 amino acids. From germline, CDR1 is SGHNT and CDR2 YENEEA. V was clipped by 4 bases and J by 4 bases, with 10 bases between them. CDR3 region: CASSSSGAETQYF. In DNA form, the CDR3 reads TGTGCCAGCAGCTCCTCAGGGGCAGAGACCCAGTACTTC.

This sequence joins TRBV28 and TRBJ1-6; 7 bases match TRBD1. The J segment lost 7 bases and the V segment lost 9 bases, leaving 3 bases of the junction unmatched. The length of the CDR3 is 12 residues. Germline-derived CDR1 and CDR2 are MDHEN and SYDVKM. DNA of the CDR3: TGTGCCAGTACAGGGGAAAATTCACCCCTCCACTTT. It translates to CASTGENSPLHF.

The V and J genes are TRBV30 and TRBJ2-7; TRBD1 agrees at 10 bases. V lost 3 bases and J lost 3; bases outside the gene matches: 8. The CDR3 has 15 residues. Germline-derived CDR1 and CDR2 are GTSNPN and SVGIG (reference sequence). CDR3 in DNA: TGTGCCTGGAGGGGAACCGGGACAGGGGTCTACGAGCAGTACTTC. Amino acids: CAWRGTGTGVYEQYF. Based on the CDR3 plus reference TRBV30 and TRBJ2-7, the full variable domain is SQTIHQWPATLVQPVGSPLSLECTVEGTSNPNLYWYRQAAGRGLQLLFYSVGIGQISSEVPQNLSASRPQDRQFILSSKKLLLSDSGFYLCAWRGTGTGVYEQYFGPGTRLTVT.

V and J are TRBV28 and TRBJ1-6; the D gene is possibly TRBD1 (5 bases). Trimming removed 6 bases from V and 4 bases from J, with 10 bases in between. The CDR3 sequence is 14 residues long. Germline lookup yields CDR1 MDHEN and CDR2 SYDVKM. CDR3 nucleotides: TGTGCCAGCAGGGGTGGGGCTTATAATTCACCCCTCCACTTT. Its protein is CASRGGAYNSPLHF.

This clone came up once. The chain employs TRBV5-4 and TRBJ1-1; TRBD1 might be the D (6 bases). Trimming took 4 bases from V and 4 from J, leaving 11 bases between them. The germline CDR1 and CDR2 sequences are SGHNT and YYREEE (reference sequence). This CDR3 spans 13 amino acids. The CDR3 protein is CASSNTGITEAFF. The CDR3 nucleotides are TGTGCCAGCAGCAACACAGGGATCACTGAAGCTTTCTTT.

The chain is built from TRBV15 and TRBJ1-2; 7 nucleotides match TRBD1. CDR1 and CDR2 from the germline V gene are LNHNV and YYDKDF (reference sequence). The length of the CDR3 is 13 residues. With 5 bases clipped from V and 4 bases from J, the junction kept 4 bases outside the gene matches. CDR3 in amino acids: CATSHQGVYGYTF. The CDR3 DNA reads TGTGCCACCAGCCATCAGGGGGTCTATGGCTACACCTTC.

The V call is TRBV19, the J call TRBJ2-1, with D possibly TRBD2 on 6 matching bases. This CDR3 region has 14 residues. Germline CDR1 reads LNHDA; CDR2 reads SQIVND (reference sequence). Deletions cut 5 bases from V and 4 bases from J, with 12 bases between. In DNA, the CDR3 is TGTGCCAGTAGTCGGAACCGGGGGTACAATGAGCAGTTCTTC. This encodes CASSRNRGYNEQFF. The full variable domain, rest sourced from reference TRBV19 and TRBJ2-1, is DGGITQSPKYLFRKEGQNVTLSCEQNLNHDAMYWYRQDPGQGLRLIYYSQIVNDFQKGDIAEGYSVSREKKESFPLTVTSAQKNPTAFYLCASSRNRGYNEQFFGPGTRLTVL.

CDR3 DNA sequence: TGTGCCGCTCGGGACAGCTTCTACGAGCAGTACTTC. Amino acid sequence: CAARDSFYEQYF. The rearrangement joins TRBV6-5 to TRBJ2-7; 7 bases match TRBD1. With 11 bases clipped from V and 3 bases from J, the junction kept 7 bases outside the gene matches. Germline loops: CDR1 MNHEY, CDR2 SVGAGI. The CDR3 is 12 amino acids.

In DNA form, the CDR3 reads TGTGCCAGTAGTCCCTTTAGCGGGGGTGGAGATACGCAGTATTTT. Protein: CASSPFSGGGDTQYF. The chain has TRBV19 and TRBJ2-3; 9 positions agree with TRBD2. The CDR3 consists of 15 residues. The junction had 8 bases not matched to a gene; V was cut back by 5 bases and J by 5 bases. From germline, CDR1 is LNHDA and CDR2 SQIVND (reference sequence).

V and J are TRBV7-8 and TRBJ2-3, with 15 bases fitting TRBD2. The CDR3 has 18 amino acids. Looked up from germline, CDR1 is SGHVS and CDR2 is FQNEAQ. V trimming: 1 base; J trimming: 2 bases; junction bases outside the gene matches: 4. CDR3 region: CASSLGGLAGGPTDTQYF. For the CDR3, the DNA is TGTGCCAGCAGCTTAGGTGGACTAGCGGGAGGGCCCACAGATACGCAGTATTTT.

CDR3 coding DNA: TGTGCCAGTAGTCCTACTTTCACTGAAGCTTTCTTT. Its translation is CASSPTFTEAFF. This chain links TRBV19 with TRBJ1-1; no definite D call. Germline V gene data show CDR1 as LNHDA and CDR2 as SQIVND (reference sequence). Deletions cut 5 bases from V and 4 bases from J, with 8 bases between. The CDR3 totals 12 residues.

The chain combines TRBV19 with TRBJ1-4; no clear D. Trimming took off 3 bases at V and 5 bases at J, with 10 bases between the two ends. Per the germline V gene, CDR1 is LNHDA and CDR2 is SQIVND (reference sequence). CDR3 size: 14 residues. CDR3: CASSIQASNEKLFF. The CDR3 bases are TGTGCCAGTAGTATTCAGGCGTCGAATGAAAAACTGTTTTTT.

The count of this clone is one. This rearrangement joins TRBV5-1 to TRBJ2-1, with 13 bases identical to TRBD2. V trimming: 3 bases; J trimming: 9 bases; junction bases outside the gene matches: 6. Germline V gene data show CDR1 as SGHRS and CDR2 as YFSETQ. The CDR3 contains 15 residues. The CDR3 DNA sequence: TGCGCCAGCAGCTCCGGACTAGCGGGAGCACGTGAGCAGTTCTTC. As protein: CASSSGLAGAREQFF.

As to this clone: The missing conserved phenylalanine or tryptophan at the end of this CDR3 makes a read error likely. The DNA is omitted, as the CDR3 cannot be located on it reliably, and the CDR3 follows TCRdb's listing. The rearrangement uses TRBV7-2 and TRBJ1-2. The CDR3 is 12 amino acids long, termini counted. CDR1 is SGHTA, CDR2 FQGNSA, per germline. The CDR3 sequence: CASSLRTGKVVT.

The CDR3 protein is CASSGIPQGAISYEQYF. The DNA of the CDR3 is TGTGCCAGCAGCGGGATTCCTCAGGGGGCGATCTCCTACGAGCAGTACTTC. The chain is built from TRBV5-4 and TRBJ2-7; 8 bases fit TRBD1. CDR1 and CDR2 (germline): SGHNT, YYREEE (reference sequence). The CDR3 is made up of 17 amino acids. J gave up 0 bases and V 4 bases, and 12 bases lay outside the gene matches.

This sequence joins TRBV7-8 and TRBJ1-6, with D tentatively TRBD1 (6 bases). This CDR3 contains 17 residues. CDR1 SGHVS and CDR2 FQNEAQ come from the germline V gene. Trimming stripped 1 base from V and 9 bases from J, with 19 bases between. The CDR3 here is CASSLGVGGRLGSPLHF. The CDR3 DNA is TGTGCCAGCAGCTTAGGGGTAGGGGGAAGGTTGGGTTCACCCCTCCACTTT. Full variable domain (remainder filled in from reference TRBV7-8 and TRBJ1-6): GAGVSQSPRYKVAKRGQDVALRCDPISGHVSLFWYQQALGQGPEFLTYFQNEAQLDKSGLPSDRFFAERPEGSVSTLKIQRTQQEDSAVYLCASSLGVGGRLGSPLHFGNGTRLTVT.

V gene TRBV19 combines with J gene TRBJ1-5; 7 bases line up with TRBD1. CDR1 is LNHDA, CDR2 SQIVND, per germline (reference sequence). CDR3 size: 18 residues. V lost 0 bases to trimming and J lost 5 bases; unmatched junction nucleotides: 13. This CDR3 reads CASSIDLWTGGQDQPQHF. The CDR3 nucleotides are TGTGCCAGTAGTATAGATCTATGGACAGGAGGACAGGATCAGCCCCAGCATTTT.

This rearrangement joins TRBV11-2 to TRBJ1-1, with 11 positions matching TRBD1. Germline values: CDR1 SGHAT, CDR2 FQNNGV. This CDR3 is 18 amino acids long. The V and J ends lost 5 bases and 5 bases, in that order; junction bases with no gene match: 16. In nucleotides, the CDR3 is TGTGCCAGCAGCGTAGGGCTGGGGACAGGGGGATTTTCGACTGAAGCTTTCTTT. Protein: CASSVGLGTGGFSTEAFF.

This chain connects TRBV5-1 to TRBJ2-7, with 9 bases lining up with TRBD1. The trim removed 6 bases at V and 4 bases at J, leaving 5 bases unmatched. Germline V CDR1 and CDR2: SGHRS, YFSETQ. This CDR3 contains 13 residues. The CDR3, as DNA: TGCGCCAGCACCGGGACAGGGTTGTACGAGCAGTACTTC. It codes for CASTGTGLYEQYF. Full variable domain (rest looked up from reference TRBV5-1 and TRBJ2-7): KAGVTQTPRYLIKTRGQQVTLSCSPISGHRSVSWYQQTPGQGLQFLFEYFSETQRNKGNFPGRFSGRQFSNSRSEMNVSTLELGDSALYLCASTGTGLYEQYFGPGTRLTVT.

The rearrangement joins TRBV7-2 to TRBJ2-5; 12 bases match TRBD2. Germline V lookup: CDR1 SGHTA, CDR2 FQGNSA. The CDR3 contains 17 residues. V trimming: 4 bases; J trimming: 5 bases; junction bases outside the gene matches: 11. The CDR3: CASSSSGGARWGETQYF. In DNA form, the CDR3 reads TGTGCCAGCAGCTCTAGCGGGGGGGCGCGATGGGGGGAGACCCAGTACTTC.

V and J are TRBV9 and TRBJ1-3; D is unclear. The CDR3 runs to 14 residues. Trimming removed 3 bases at V and 4 bases at J, with 11 bases between. Germline V gene lookup returns CDR1 SGDLS and CDR2 YYNGEE. The CDR3 DNA sequence: TGTGCCAGCAGCGCGGCGGCGGGGGGAAACACCATATATTTT. It yields the protein CASSAAAGGNTIYF.